What follows are 21 T cell receptor beta chains derived from one specimen sequenced in a study of blood T cells in healthy people across ages. A second PCR of about 7 to 12 cycles used a sample-barcoded 5' primer and a J-beta primer mix. MiXCR was run by TCRdb on the 5' RACE reads, yielding one entry per CDR3 protein. The table has approximately 800,000 distinct CDR3 sequences, 53% seen once. The source material was blood. These receptor sequences come from a man aged 80 or over in good health.

The chain combines TRBV28 with TRBJ2-7; TRBD1 aligns across 8 bases. Trimming took 6 bases from V and 2 from J; bases not matched to a gene: 3. From germline, CDR1 is MDHEN and CDR2 SYDVKM. CDR3 size: 13 residues. The CDR3 DNA reads as TGTGCCAGCAGGGACAGGGCCACCTACGAGCAGTACTTC. Translated: CASRDRATYEQYF.

V usage is TRBV6-5 and J usage is TRBJ2-4, with 7 bases fitting TRBD1. Matching the DNA end better, TRBJ2-7 makes the J call doubtful. The CDR3 contains 13 residues. Germline V gene sequence: CDR1 MNHEY, CDR2 SVGAGI. This CDR3 is CASNPTGTYEQYF. CDR3 coding DNA: TGTGCCAGCAACCCGACAGGGACCTACGAGCAGTACTTC.

This clonotype appeared once. A read error may produce the germline difference seen at one junction end. The rearrangement uses TRBV28 and TRBJ1-2; D call uncertain. The CDR3 length is 11 residues. Germline CDR1 is MDHEN and CDR2 is SYDVKM. CDR3 nucleotide sequence: TGTACCAGCAGCCCCCAAAAGGGCTACACCTTC. It yields the protein CTSSPQKGYTF.

This clonotype has a single count. The chain links TRBV7-9 to TRBJ2-1, with TRBD2 identical over 9 bases. The J call is in doubt because the DNA end fits TRBJ2-7 better. Germline V gene data show CDR1 as SEHNR and CDR2 as FQNEAQ (reference sequence). The CDR3 spans 13 residues. The CDR3 nucleotides are TGTGCCAGCAGCACTAGCGGGCCGAATGAGCAGTACTTC. It yields the protein CASSTSGPNEQYF.

The V call is TRBV12-3 or TRBV12-4, the J call TRBJ2-1; no clear D gene. CDR3 length: 15 amino acids. V lost 4 bases and J 4 bases, leaving 14 bases between the germline ends. CDR3: CASSSDPEAYNEQFF. The CDR3 DNA sequence: TGTGCCAGCAGTTCGGACCCCGAGGCGTACAATGAGCAGTTCTTC.

The chain recombines TRBV29-1 with TRBJ2-7; D remains ambiguous. Germline CDR1 is SQVTM and CDR2 is ANQGSEA. CDR3 length: 12 residues. With 5 bases removed from V and 1 base from J, the gap between germline ends came to 9 bases. The CDR3 region is CSVRAVSYEQYF. CDR3 bases: TGCAGCGTTAGGGCAGTATCCTACGAGCAGTACTTC.

The rearrangement links TRBV5-1 to TRBJ2-2; possible D gene TRBD1, 5 bases. Trimming shortened V by 3 bases and J by 1 base, and 13 bases separated the two germline ends. The CDR3 contains 16 residues. CDR1 is SGHRS and CDR2 is YFSETQ in the germline V gene. CDR3 DNA: TGCGCCAGCAGCTCGCTAACCACAGGGAACACCGGGGAGCTGTTTTTT. It translates to CASSSLTTGNTGELFF.

This sequence joins TRBV20-1 and TRBJ2-4; D may correspond to TRBD1 or TRBD2 (6 bases each). CDR3 length equals 13 residues. Germline V gene sequence: CDR1 DFQATT, CDR2 SNEGSKA (reference sequence). V shed 5 bases and J shed 13 bases, with 21 bases lying between them. The CDR3 DNA is TGCAGTGCTGTCAGGGGTGGGACGGGGGAGCAGTACTTC. Translated, it gives CSAVRGGTGEQYF.

The V call is TRBV20-1, the J call TRBJ2-5, with 7 positions matching TRBD2. The CDR3 covers 15 residues. The V and J ends lost 5 bases and 5 bases, in that order; junction bases with no gene match: 14. Germline-derived CDR1 and CDR2 are DFQATT and SNEGSKA (reference sequence). CDR3: CSARSLGGSLETQYF. The CDR3 DNA follows: TGCAGTGCTCGATCGCTGGGCGGGAGTTTGGAGACCCAGTACTTC.

A word on this clonotype: Possible read error: a much larger clone is one base away. The chain employs TRBV29-1 and TRBJ2-1; 13 nucleotides agree with TRBD2. The CDR3 has 14 residues. CDR1 is SQVTM, CDR2 ANQGSEA, per germline. CDR3 DNA sequence: TGCAGCGCTGAACTAGCGGGAGGGCCGAATGAGCAGTTCTTC. Residues: CSAELAGGPNEQFF.

As concerns this clonotype: The junction differs from germline at one of its ends, possibly a read error. The rearrangement joins TRBV7-2 to TRBJ2-1; TRBD2 matches 7 bases. This CDR3 region has 17 residues. Germline lookup yields CDR1 SGHTA and CDR2 FQGNSA. The CDR3 nucleotides read TGTGCCCGCAGCTTAGGGGCTAGTGCGGGAGTTTGGAATGAGCAGTTCTTC. This gives the protein CARSLGASAGVWNEQFF. Combining the CDR3 with reference TRBV7-2 and TRBJ2-1 gives the whole variable domain GAGVSQSPSNKVTEKGKDVELRCDPISGHTALYWYRQSLGQGLEFLIYFQGNSAPDKSGLPSDRFSAERTGGSVSTLTIQRTQQEDSAVYLCARSLGASAGVWNEQFFGPGTRLTVL.

The chain has TRBV7-2 and TRBJ2-2; no clear D gene. V was trimmed by 6 bases and J by 6 bases, leaving 8 bases between them. The CDR3 runs 12 residues. The V gene's germline CDR1 is SGHTA and CDR2 FQGNSA. The CDR3: CASSDPPGELFF. CDR3 DNA: TGTGCCAGCAGTGACCCCCCCGGGGAGCTGTTTTTT.

This clonotype has more than one count but fewer than ten. The V gene is TRBV6-2 or TRBV6-3, the J gene TRBJ2-5; 12 nucleotides line up with TRBD2. The CDR3 length is 15 residues. The ends lost 6 bases at V and 4 bases at J; junction bases unmatched: 6. Germline V gene lookup returns CDR1 MNHEY and CDR2 SVGEGT. The CDR3 reads CASSLLAGGRETQYF. The CDR3 nucleotides are TGTGCCAGCAGCTTACTAGCGGGAGGTCGAGAGACCCAGTACTTC.

The chain uses TRBV20-1 and TRBJ2-1, with 12 bases fitting TRBD2. The ends lost 5 bases at V and 10 bases at J; junction bases unmatched: 9. The CDR3 is made up of 14 amino acids. Germline CDR1 reads DFQATT; CDR2 reads SNEGSKA (reference sequence). DNA for the CDR3: TGCAGTGCTTATCCCCCTAGCGGGAGGGTCGAGCAGTTCTTC. Amino acids: CSAYPPSGRVEQFF.

Comments on this clonotype: One end of the junction fails to match germline, which may point to a read error. V gene TRBV5-1 combines with J gene TRBJ2-1; 12 bases match TRBD2. This CDR3 has 15 residues. The germline CDR1 and CDR2 sequences are SGHRS and YFSETQ. CDR3 sequence reads: CASSQGLAGYKEQFF. The DNA of the CDR3 is TGCGCCAGCAGCCAGGGACTAGCGGGCTACAAGGAGCAGTTCTTC.

V is TRBV13 and J is TRBJ2-5, with 7 bases that match TRBD2. J was trimmed by 11 bases and V by 5 bases; bases with no gene match: 14. CDR1 and CDR2 from the germline V gene are PRHDT and FYEKMQ (reference sequence). This CDR3 has 14 residues. CDR3 DNA: TGTGCCAGCAGCCCCGTGGCGGGAGTTAATGAGCAGTACTTC. Its protein is CASSPVAGVNEQYF.

The chain recombines TRBV12-3 or TRBV12-4 with TRBJ2-3; 7 nucleotides align to TRBD1. Losses at the gene ends were 5 bases for V and 4 bases for J; bases not matched to a gene: 6. This CDR3 contains 14 residues. The CDR3 loop reads CASSQTGPADTQYF. The DNA of the CDR3 is TGTGCCAGCAGTCAGACAGGGCCCGCAGATACGCAGTATTTT.

The rearrangement links TRBV6-6 to TRBJ1-1; D is ambiguous. V lost 6 bases, J lost 6 bases, and 14 bases lay in between. Germline V gene sequence: CDR1 MNHNY, CDR2 SVGAGI (reference sequence). The CDR3 spans 13 residues. In DNA, the CDR3 is TGTGCCAGCAGCCTCGTAATGGACGCTGAAGCTTTCTTT. Its translation: CASSLVMDAEAFF.

The V call is TRBV20-1, the J call TRBJ1-2; TRBD1 agrees at 7 bases. V shed 0 bases and J 3 bases; nucleotides not matched to a gene: 7. The CDR3 is 15 residues long. The germline gives CDR1 DFQATT, CDR2 SNEGSKA (reference sequence). In DNA, the CDR3 is TGCAGTGCTAGAGACCGACAGGGAAGGGACTATGGCTACACCTTC. Its translation: CSARDRQGRDYGYTF.

The chain combines TRBV7-2 with TRBJ2-4; 8 bases fit TRBD2. The DNA matches TRBJ2-7 better at its end, which makes the J call doubtful. Germline CDR1 and CDR2: SGHTA and FQGNSA. This CDR3 contains 14 residues. CDR3 bases: TGTGCCAGCAGACGAACTAGCGGAGGCTACGAGCAGTACTTC. Amino acid sequence: CASRRTSGGYEQYF.

This clonotype was recorded a few times. This chain links TRBV4-1 with TRBJ2-7; no clear D. V shed 5 bases and J shed 3 bases, with 17 bases lying between them. CDR3 length: 15 residues. The germline V gene encodes CDR1 MGHRA and CDR2 YSYEKL. The CDR3 nucleotides are TGCGCCAGCAGCTTATCGGCAGATCCTAGCTACGAGCAGTACTTC. It codes for CASSLSADPSYEQYF.